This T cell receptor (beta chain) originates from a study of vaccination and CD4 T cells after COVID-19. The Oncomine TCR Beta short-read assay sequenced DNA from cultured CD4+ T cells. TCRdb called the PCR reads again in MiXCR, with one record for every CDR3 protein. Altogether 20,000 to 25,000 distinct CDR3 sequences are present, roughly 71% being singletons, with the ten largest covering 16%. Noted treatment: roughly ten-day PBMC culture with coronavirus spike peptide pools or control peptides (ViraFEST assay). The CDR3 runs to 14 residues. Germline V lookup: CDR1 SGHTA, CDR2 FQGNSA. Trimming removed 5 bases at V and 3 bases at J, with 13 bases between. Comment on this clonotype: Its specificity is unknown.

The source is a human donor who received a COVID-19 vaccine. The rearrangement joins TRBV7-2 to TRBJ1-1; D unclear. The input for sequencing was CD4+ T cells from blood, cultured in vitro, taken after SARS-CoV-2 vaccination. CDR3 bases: TGTGCCAGCAGCGCCAGTGAACTAGACACTGAAGCTTTCTTT. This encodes CASSASELDTEAFF.